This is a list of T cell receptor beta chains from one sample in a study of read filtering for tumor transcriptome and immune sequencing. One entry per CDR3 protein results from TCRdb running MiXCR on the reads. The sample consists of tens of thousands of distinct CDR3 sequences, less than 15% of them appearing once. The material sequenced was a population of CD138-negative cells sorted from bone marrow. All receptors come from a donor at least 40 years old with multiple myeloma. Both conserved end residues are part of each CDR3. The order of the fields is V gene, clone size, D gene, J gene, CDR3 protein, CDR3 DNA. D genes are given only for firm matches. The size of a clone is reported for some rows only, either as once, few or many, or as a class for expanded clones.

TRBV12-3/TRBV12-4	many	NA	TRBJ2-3	CASSLLADTQYF	TGTGCCAGCAGTTTGCTGGCAGATACGCAGTATTTT
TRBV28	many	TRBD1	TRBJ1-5	CASRVLEDRGPFARTQHF	TGTGCCAGCAGAGTTTTAGAGGACAGGGGCCCCTTTGCGAGGACCCAGCATTTT
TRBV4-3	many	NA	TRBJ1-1	CASSQELDKNTEAFF	TGCGCCAGCAGCCAAGAACTGGACAAGAACACTGAAGCTTTCTTT
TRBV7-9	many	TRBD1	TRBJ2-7	CAIGTGTGSYEQYF	TGTGCCATTGGGACCGGGACAGGGTCCTACGAGCAGTACTTC
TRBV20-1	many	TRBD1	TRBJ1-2	CSARDIRGQFFNYGYTF	TGCAGTGCTAGAGATATCAGGGGACAGTTCTTTAACTATGGCTACACCTTC
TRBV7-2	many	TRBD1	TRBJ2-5	CASSFYDRVETQYF	TGTGCCAGCAGCTTCTATGACAGGGTGGAGACCCAGTACTTC
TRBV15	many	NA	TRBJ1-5	CATSRDRTGKHSQPQHF	TGTGCCACCAGCAGAGATAGAACGGGGAAGCACAGTCAGCCCCAGCATTTT
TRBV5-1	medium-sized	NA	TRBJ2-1	CASSLARLGGEQFF	TGCGCCAGCAGCTTAGCGCGGCTGGGGGGCGAGCAGTTCTTC
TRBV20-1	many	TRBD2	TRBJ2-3	CSAPLLRATSGGALPDTQYF	TGCAGTGCTCCCCTCCTACGGGCGACTAGCGGGGGGGCCCTTCCAGATACGCAGTATTTT
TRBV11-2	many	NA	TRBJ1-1	CASSATGITEAFF	TGTGCCAGCAGCGCAACAGGAATCACTGAAGCTTTCTTT
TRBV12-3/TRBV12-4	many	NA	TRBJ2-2	CASTNPGNTGELFF	TGTGCCAGCACCAACCCCGGGAACACCGGGGAGCTGTTTTTT
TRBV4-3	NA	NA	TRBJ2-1	CASSQAQVGHNEQFF	TGCGCCAGCAGCCAAGCCCAGGTCGGACACAATGAGCAGTTCTTC
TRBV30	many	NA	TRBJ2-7	CAWSPGRAYEQYF	TGTGCCTGGAGCCCAGGGCGCGCCTACGAGCAGTACTTC
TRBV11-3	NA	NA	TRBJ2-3	CASSFVASTDTQYF	TGTGCCAGCAGCTTTGTGGCTAGCACAGATACGCAGTATTTT
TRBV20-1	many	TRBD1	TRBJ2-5	CSARPNRGLGETQYF	TGCAGTGCTAGACCAAACAGGGGGCTAGGAGAGACCCAGTACTTC
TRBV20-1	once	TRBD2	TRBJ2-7	CSARPGGYEQYF	TGCAGTGCTAGACCGGGAGGCTACGAGCAGTACTTC
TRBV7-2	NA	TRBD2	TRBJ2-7	CASSLASGGSYEQYF	TGTGCCAGCAGCTTAGCTAGCGGGGGCTCCTACGAGCAGTACTTC
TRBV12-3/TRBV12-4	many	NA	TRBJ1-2	CASSLYPQGANYGYTF	TGTGCCAGCAGTTTATACCCCCAGGGTGCTAACTATGGCTACACCTTC
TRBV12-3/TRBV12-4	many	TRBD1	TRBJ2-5	CASRQHRGFQETQYF	TGTGCCAGCAGGCAACACAGGGGATTCCAAGAGACCCAGTACTTC
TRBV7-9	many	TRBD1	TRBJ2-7	CASSLTVDRGGYEQYF	TGTGCCAGCAGCTTGACCGTGGACAGGGGAGGCTACGAGCAGTACTTC
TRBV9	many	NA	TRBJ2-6	CASRRSSSGANVLTF	TGTGCCAGCAGAAGAAGTAGCTCTGGGGCCAACGTCCTGACTTTC
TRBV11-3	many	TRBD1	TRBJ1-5	CASSLEKTGTITPQHF	TGTGCCAGCAGCTTAGAAAAGACAGGGACCATCACGCCCCAGCATTTT
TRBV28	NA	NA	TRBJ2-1	CASNLWPDSSYNGQFF	TGTGCCAGCAATTTATGGCCTGATTCCTCCTACAATGGGCAGTTCTTC
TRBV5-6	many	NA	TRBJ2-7	CASSLVRATGEQYF	TGTGCCAGCAGCTTGGTTCGGGCCACGGGGGAGCAGTACTTC
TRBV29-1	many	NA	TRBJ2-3	CSGGLGDTQYF	TGCAGCGGGGGGCTGGGGGATACGCAGTATTTT
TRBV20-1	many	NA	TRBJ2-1	CSAGRRGEEQFF	TGCAGTGCGGGGAGGCGGGGAGAGGAGCAGTTCTTC
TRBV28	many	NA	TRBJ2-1	CASSLTKLGDNEQFF	TGTGCCAGCAGTTTAACGAAATTGGGGGACAATGAGCAGTTCTTC
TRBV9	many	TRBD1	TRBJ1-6	CASSDGTAFSYNSPLHF	TGTGCCAGCAGCGACGGGACAGCGTTCTCCTATAATTCACCCCTCCACTTT
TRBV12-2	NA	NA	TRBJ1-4	CASRGSNEELFF	TGTGCAAGTCGCGGCAGTAATGAAGAACTGTTTTTC
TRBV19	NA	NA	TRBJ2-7	CASSRTGTYEQYF	TGTGCCAGTAGTAGGACGGGCACCTACGAGCAGTACTTC
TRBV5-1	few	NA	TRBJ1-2	CASGTGQRSYGYTF	TGCGCCAGCGGAACCGGACAGAGAAGCTATGGCTACACCTTC
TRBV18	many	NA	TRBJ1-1	CASSTGTQNTEAFF	TGTGCCAGCTCAACCGGGACCCAGAACACTGAAGCTTTCTTT
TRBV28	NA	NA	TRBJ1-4	CASSVVGQSEEKLFF	TGTGCCAGCAGCGTCGTAGGGCAGTCGGAGGAAAAACTGTTTTTT
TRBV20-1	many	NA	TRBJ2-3	CSAGLTDTQYF	TGCAGTGCGGGTCTCACAGATACGCAGTATTTT
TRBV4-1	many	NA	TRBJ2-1	CASSQQGVPPEQFF	TGCGCCAGCAGCCAGCAAGGGGTTCCCCCTGAGCAGTTCTTC
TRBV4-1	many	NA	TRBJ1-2	CASSQSLRAYYGYTF	TGCGCCAGCAGCCAATCCCTACGGGCTTACTATGGCTACACCTTC
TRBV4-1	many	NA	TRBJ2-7	CASSLSNNYEQYF	TGCGCCAGCAGCCTTAGTAACAACTACGAGCAGTACTTC
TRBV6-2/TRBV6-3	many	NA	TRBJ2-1	CASSLQRQYNEQFF	TGTGCCAGCAGCCTACAGAGACAGTACAATGAGCAGTTCTTC
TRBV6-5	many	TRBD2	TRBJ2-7	CASSYGSGGSLRKQYF	TGTGCCAGCAGTTACGGTAGCGGGGGGAGCTTACGAAAGCAGTACTTC
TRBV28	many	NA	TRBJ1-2	CASTPTHIYGYTF	TGTGCCAGCACCCCGACACATATCTATGGCTACACCTTC
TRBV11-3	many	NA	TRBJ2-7	CASSLGGVLRVEQYF	TGTGCCAGCAGCTTAGGAGGGGTCCTAAGAGTCGAGCAGTACTTC
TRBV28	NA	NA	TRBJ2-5	CASSFAQGSETQYF	TGTGCCAGCAGTTTTGCCCAGGGGAGTGAGACCCAGTACTTC
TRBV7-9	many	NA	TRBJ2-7	CASSLDRAQYF	TGTGCCAGCAGCTTAGACAGGGCGCAGTACTTC
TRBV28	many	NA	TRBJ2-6	CASNDRAGKRSGANVLTF	TGTGCCAGCAACGACCGGGCCGGCAAACGCTCTGGGGCCAACGTCCTGACTTTC
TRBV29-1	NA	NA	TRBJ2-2	CSVWSGELFF	TGCAGCGTTTGGAGCGGGGAGCTGTTTTTT
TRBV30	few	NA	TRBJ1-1	CAGERGNTEAFF	TGTGCTGGGGAACGGGGGAACACTGAAGCTTTCTTT
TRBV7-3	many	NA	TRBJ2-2	CASSLGPQHTGELFF	TGTGCCAGCAGCTTAGGGCCACAGCACACCGGGGAGCTGTTTTTT
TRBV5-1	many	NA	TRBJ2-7	CASSLESGSFNEQYF	TGCGCCAGCAGCTTGGAGTCAGGGAGTTTCAACGAGCAGTACTTC
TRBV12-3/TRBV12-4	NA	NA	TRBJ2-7	CASSFRGAGEQYF	TGTGCCAGCAGTTTCCGGGGGGCAGGGGAGCAGTACTTC
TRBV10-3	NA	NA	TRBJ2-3	CAIAQAEDTQYF	TGTGCCATCGCCCAGGCCGAAGATACGCAGTATTTT
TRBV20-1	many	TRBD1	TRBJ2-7	CSARPGTGFYEQYF	TGCAGTGCCAGACCCGGGACAGGGTTCTACGAGCAGTACTTC
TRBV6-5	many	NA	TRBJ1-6	CASSYSMDRSSPLHF	TGTGCCAGCAGTTACTCGATGGATCGGAGTTCACCCCTCCACTTT
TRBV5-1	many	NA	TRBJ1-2	CASSQQSWGPYGYTF	TGCGCCAGCAGTCAACAATCATGGGGGCCCTATGGCTACACCTTC
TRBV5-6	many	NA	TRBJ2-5	CASSLRGQGQETQYF	TGTGCCAGCAGCCTCCGGGGGCAGGGACAAGAGACCCAGTACTTC
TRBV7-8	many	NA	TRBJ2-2	CASGHSNTGELFF	TGTGCCAGCGGACATTCGAACACCGGGGAGCTGTTTTTT